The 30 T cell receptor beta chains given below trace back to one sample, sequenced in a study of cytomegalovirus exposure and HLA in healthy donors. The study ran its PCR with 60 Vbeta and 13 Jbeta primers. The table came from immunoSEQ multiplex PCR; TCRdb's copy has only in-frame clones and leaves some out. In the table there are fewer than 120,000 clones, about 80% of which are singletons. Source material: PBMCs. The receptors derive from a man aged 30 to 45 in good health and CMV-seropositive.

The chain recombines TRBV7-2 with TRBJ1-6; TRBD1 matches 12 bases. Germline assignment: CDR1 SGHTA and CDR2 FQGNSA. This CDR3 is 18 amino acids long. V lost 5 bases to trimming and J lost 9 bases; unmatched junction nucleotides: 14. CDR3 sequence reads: CASSRPRDRGLWRSPLHF. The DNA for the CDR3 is TGTGCCAGCAGCCGGCCCCGGGACAGGGGGCTTTGGCGTTCACCCCTCCACTTT.

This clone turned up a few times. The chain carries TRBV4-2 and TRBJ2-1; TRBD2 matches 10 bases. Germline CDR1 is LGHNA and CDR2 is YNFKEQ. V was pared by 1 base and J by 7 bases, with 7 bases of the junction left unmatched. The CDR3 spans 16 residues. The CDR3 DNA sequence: TGTGCCAGCAGCCAAGTGGGTAGCGGGGGGAGTAATGAGCAGTTCTTC. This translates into CASSQVGSGGSNEQFF.

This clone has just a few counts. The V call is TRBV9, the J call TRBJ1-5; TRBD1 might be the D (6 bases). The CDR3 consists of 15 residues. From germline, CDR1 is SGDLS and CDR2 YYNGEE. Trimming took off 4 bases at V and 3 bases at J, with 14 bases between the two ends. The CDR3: CASSRGGGANQPQHF. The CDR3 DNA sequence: TGTGCCAGCAGCAGAGGAGGGGGGGCCAATCAGCCCCAGCATTTT.

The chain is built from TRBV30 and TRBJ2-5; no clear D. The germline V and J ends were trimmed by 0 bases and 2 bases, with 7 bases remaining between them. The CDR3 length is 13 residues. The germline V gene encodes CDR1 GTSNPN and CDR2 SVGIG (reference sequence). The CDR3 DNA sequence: TGTGCCTGGAGTGTTACAGATCAAGAGACCCAGTACTTC. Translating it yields CAWSVTDQETQYF.

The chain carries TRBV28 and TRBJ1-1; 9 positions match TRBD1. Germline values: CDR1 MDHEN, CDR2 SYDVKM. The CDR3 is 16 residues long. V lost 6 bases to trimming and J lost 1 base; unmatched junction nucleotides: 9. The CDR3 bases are TGTGCCAGCAGACCCCGACAGGGGGAATGGAACACTGAAGCTTTCTTT. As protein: CASRPRQGEWNTEAFF.

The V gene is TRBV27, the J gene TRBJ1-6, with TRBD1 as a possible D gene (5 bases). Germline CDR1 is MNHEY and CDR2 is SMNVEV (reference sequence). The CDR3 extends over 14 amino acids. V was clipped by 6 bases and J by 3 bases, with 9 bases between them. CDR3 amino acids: CASRPRVYNSPLHF. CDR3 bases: TGTGCCAGCAGACCCAGGGTCTATAATTCACCCCTCCACTTT.

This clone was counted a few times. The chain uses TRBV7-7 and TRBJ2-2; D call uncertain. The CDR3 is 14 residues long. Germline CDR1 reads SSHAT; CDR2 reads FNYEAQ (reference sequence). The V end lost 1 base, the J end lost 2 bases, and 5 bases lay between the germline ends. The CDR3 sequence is CASSLGANTGELFF. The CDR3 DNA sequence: TGTGCCAGCAGCTTAGGGGCTAACACCGGGGAGCTGTTTTTT.

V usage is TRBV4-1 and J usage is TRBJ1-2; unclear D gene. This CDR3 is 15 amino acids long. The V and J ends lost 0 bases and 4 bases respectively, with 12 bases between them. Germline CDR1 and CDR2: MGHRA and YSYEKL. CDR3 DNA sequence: TGCGCCAGCAGCCAAGATCGGGCAGAGGGCTATGGCTACACCTTC. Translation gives CASSQDRAEGYGYTF.

The DNA of the CDR3 is TGTGCCAGCAGCTTAAGTAGGGGAAACACCGGGGAGCTGTTTTTT. Translating gives CASSLSRGNTGELFF. V and J are TRBV7-2 and TRBJ2-2, with D perhaps matching TRBD1 (5 bases). The CDR3 totals 15 residues. Trimming took 2 bases from V and 2 from J, leaving 9 bases between them. Germline lookup yields CDR1 SGHTA and CDR2 FQGNSA.

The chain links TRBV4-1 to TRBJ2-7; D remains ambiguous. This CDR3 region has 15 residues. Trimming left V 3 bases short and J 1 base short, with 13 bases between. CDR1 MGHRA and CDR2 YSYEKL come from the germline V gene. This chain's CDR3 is CASSQTSADSYEQYF. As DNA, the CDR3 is TGCGCCAGCAGCCAGACCTCGGCGGATTCCTACGAGCAGTACTTC.

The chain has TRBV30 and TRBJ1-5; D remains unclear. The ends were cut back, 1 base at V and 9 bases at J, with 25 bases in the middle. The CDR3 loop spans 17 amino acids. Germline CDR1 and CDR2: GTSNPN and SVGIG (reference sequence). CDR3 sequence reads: CAWSEAGDTLLGRPQHF. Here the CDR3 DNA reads TGTGCCTGGAGTGAGGCGGGTGACACCCTCCTTGGGAGGCCCCAGCATTTT.

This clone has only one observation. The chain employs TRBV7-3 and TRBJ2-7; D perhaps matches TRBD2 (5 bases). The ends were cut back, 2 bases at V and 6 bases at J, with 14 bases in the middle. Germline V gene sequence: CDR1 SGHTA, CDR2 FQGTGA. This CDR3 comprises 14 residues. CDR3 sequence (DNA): TGTGCCAGCAGCTTAGAGGGTTTTAAGAGCGAGCAGTACTTC. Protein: CASSLEGFKSEQYF.

The DNA for the CDR3 is TGCGCCAGCAGCTTGGGAGGGGTAGCGGGGGGCCCAGATACGCAGTATTTT. It codes for CASSLGGVAGGPDTQYF. The chain is built from TRBV5-1 and TRBJ2-3; 10 positions agree with TRBD2. The J segment lost 4 bases and the V segment lost 0 bases, leaving 8 bases of the junction unmatched. The germline gives CDR1 SGHRS, CDR2 YFSETQ. This CDR3 spans 17 amino acids.

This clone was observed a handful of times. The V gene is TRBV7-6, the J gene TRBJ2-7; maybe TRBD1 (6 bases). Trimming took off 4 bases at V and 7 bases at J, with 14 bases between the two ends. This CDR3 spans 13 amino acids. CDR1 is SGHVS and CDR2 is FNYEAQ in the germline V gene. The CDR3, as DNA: TGTGCCAGCAGCTCTAACACCCAGGGGGAGCAGTACTTC. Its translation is CASSSNTQGEQYF.

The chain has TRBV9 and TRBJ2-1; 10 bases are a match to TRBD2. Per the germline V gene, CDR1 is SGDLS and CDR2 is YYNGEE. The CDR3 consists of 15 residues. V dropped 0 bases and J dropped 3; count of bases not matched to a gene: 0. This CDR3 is CASSVVAGGYNEQFF. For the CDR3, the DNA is TGTGCCAGCAGCGTAGTAGCGGGGGGCTACAATGAGCAGTTCTTC.

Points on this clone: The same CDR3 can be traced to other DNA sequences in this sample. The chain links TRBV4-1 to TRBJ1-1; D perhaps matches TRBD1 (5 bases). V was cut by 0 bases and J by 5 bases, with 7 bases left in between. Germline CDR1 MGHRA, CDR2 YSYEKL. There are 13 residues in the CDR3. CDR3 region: CASSQDRGTEAFF. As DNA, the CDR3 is TGCGCCAGCAGCCAAGATCGGGGGACTGAAGCTTTCTTT.

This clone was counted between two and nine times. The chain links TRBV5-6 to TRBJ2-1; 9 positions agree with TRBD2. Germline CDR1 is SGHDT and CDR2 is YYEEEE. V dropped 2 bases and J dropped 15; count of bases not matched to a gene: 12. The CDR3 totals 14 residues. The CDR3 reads CASSFPAGGRGAFF. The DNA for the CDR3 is TGTGCCAGCAGCTTTCCAGCGGGGGGCCGAGGGGCGTTCTTC.

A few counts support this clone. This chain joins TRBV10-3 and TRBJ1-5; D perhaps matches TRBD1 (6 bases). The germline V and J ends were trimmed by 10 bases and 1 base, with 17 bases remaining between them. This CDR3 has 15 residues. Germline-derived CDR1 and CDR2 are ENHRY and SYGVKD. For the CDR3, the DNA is TGTGCCACCGCCCCGAGAGGACAGAGCAATCAGCCCCAGCATTTT. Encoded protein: CATAPRGQSNQPQHF.

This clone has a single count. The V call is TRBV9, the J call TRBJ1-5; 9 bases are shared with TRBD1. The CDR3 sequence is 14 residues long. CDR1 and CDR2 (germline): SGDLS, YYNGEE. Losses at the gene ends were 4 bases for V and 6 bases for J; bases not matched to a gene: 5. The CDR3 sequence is CASSRTGATQPQHF. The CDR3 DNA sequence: TGTGCCAGCAGCCGGACAGGGGCGACTCAGCCCCAGCATTTT. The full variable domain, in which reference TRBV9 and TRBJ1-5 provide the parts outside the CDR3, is DSGVTQTPKHLITATGQRVTLRCSPRSGDLSVYWYQQSLDQGLQFLIQYYNGEERAKGNILERFSAQQFPDLHSELNLSSLELGDSALYFCASSRTGATQPQHFGDGTRLSIL.

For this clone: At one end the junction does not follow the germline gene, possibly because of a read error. The CDR3 coding sequence is TGCGCCAGCAGCTTGGACCTAGCGGGGACTTCGTTAGACTTC. It encodes CASSLDLAGTSLDF. The V and J genes are TRBV5-1 and TRBJ2-5; TRBD2 matches at 9 bases. The germline CDR1 and CDR2 sequences are SGHRS and YFSETQ. This CDR3 has 14 amino acids.

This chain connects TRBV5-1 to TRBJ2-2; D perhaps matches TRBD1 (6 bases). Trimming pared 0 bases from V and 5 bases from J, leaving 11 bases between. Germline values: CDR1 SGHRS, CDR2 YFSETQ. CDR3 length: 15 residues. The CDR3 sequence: CASSLGQAKTGELFF. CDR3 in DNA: TGCGCCAGCAGCTTGGGACAGGCCAAAACCGGGGAGCTGTTTTTT.

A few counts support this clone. The CDR3 coding sequence is TGTGCCAGCAGTTTGAAGGGACAGGGGTTGGAGACCCAGTACTTC. Amino acid sequence: CASSLKGQGLETQYF. The genes are TRBV28 and TRBJ2-5; 10 bases align to TRBD1. With 3 bases clipped from V and 5 bases from J, the junction kept 6 bases outside the gene matches. CDR1 and CDR2 (germline): MDHEN, SYDVKM. The CDR3 is 15 amino acids. The variable domain in full, with the rest retrieved from reference TRBV28 and TRBJ2-5, is DVKVTQSSRYLVKRTGEKVFLECVQDMDHENMFWYRQDPGLGLRLIYFSYDVKMKEKGDIPEGYSVSREKKERFSLILESASTNQTSMYLCASSLKGQGLETQYFGPGTRLLVL.

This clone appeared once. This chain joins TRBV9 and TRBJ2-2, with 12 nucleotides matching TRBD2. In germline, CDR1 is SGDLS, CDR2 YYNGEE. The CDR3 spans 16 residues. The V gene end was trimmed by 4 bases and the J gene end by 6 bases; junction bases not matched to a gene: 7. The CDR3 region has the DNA TGTGCCAGCAGCCCACGGACTAGCGGGGTGTCCGGGGAGCTGTTTTTT. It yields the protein CASSPRTSGVSGELFF.

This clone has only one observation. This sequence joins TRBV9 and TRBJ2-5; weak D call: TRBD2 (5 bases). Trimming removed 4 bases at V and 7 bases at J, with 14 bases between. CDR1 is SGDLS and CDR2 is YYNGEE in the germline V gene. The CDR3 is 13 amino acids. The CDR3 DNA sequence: TGTGCCAGCAGCCCTCGAGGGTCGGGGACCCAGTACTTC. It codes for CASSPRGSGTQYF. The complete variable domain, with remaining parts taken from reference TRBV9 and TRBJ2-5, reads DSGVTQTPKHLITATGQRVTLRCSPRSGDLSVYWYQQSLDQGLQFLIQYYNGEERAKGNILERFSAQQFPDLHSELNLSSLELGDSALYFCASSPRGSGTQYFGPGTRLLVL.

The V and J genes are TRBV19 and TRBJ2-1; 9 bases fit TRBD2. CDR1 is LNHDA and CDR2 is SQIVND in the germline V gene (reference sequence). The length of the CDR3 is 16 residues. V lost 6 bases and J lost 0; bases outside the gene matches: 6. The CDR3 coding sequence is TGTGCCAGTAGGGTGAAGCGGGGGGCCTCCTACAATGAGCAGTTCTTC. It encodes CASRVKRGASYNEQFF.

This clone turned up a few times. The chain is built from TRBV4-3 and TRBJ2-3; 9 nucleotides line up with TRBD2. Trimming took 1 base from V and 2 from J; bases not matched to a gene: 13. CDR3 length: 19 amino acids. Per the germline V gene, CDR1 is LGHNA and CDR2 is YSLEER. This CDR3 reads CASSQGLPGSGGNTDTQYF. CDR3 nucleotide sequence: TGCGCCAGCAGCCAAGGGCTCCCGGGTAGCGGGGGAAACACAGATACGCAGTATTTT.

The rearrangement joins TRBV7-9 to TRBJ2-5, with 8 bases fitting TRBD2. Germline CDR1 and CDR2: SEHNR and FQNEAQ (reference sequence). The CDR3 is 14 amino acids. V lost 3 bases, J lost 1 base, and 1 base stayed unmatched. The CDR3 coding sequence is TGTGCCAGCAGCTTCAGCGGGAGCCAAGAGACCCAGTACTTC. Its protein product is CASSFSGSQETQYF.

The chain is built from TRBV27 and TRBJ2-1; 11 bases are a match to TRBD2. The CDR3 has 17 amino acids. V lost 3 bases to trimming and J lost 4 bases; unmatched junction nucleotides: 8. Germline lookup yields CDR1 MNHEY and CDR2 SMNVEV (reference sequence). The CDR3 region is CASSFISGGGPYNEQFF. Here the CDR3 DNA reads TGTGCCAGCAGTTTCATTAGCGGGGGGGGCCCTTACAATGAGCAGTTCTTC.

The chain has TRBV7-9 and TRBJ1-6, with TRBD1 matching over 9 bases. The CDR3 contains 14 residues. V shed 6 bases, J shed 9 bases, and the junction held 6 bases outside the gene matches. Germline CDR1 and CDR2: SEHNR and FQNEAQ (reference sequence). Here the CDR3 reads CASSTGTGPSPLHF. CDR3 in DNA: TGTGCCAGCAGTACCGGGACAGGGCCTTCACCCCTCCACTTT.

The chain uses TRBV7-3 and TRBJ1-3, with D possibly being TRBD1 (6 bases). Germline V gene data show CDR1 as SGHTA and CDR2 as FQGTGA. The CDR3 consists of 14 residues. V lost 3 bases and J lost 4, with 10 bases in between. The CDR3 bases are TGTGCCAGCAGCTTTGGGGGGGCGGGAAACACCATATATTTT. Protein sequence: CASSFGGAGNTIYF.